The present entry profiles one T cell receptor beta chain with its context. The antigen is undetermined. PCR was performed a second time for 7 to 11 cycles using a sample-barcoded 5' primer and a J-beta primer mix. A template-switch adaptor with 12 random nucleotides tagged each cDNA molecule. TCRdb itself ran the 5' RACE reads through MiXCR, one entry per CDR3 protein. The repertoire includes about 900,000 distinct CDR3 sequences, around 62% of them detected once, and around a quarter sits in the top ten. Trimming removed 6 bases from V and 4 bases from J; junction bases left unmatched: 8. This CDR3 region has 14 residues. The germline gives CDR1 MDHEN, CDR2 SYDVKM. This sample is part of a study of blood T cells in healthy people across ages. Study-wide results and limits: Diversity estimates from one million T cells were considered underestimates.

The receptor was isolated from a man aged 25 to 40 in good health. The J gene is TRBJ1-1, the V gene TRBV28; 7 positions agree with TRBD1. The specimen sequenced was blood. CDR3 residues: CASSFTGDGTEAFF. The CDR3 coding sequence is TGTGCCAGCAGCTTTACAGGGGATGGCACTGAAGCTTTCTTT. The complete variable domain, with remaining parts taken from reference TRBV28 and TRBJ1-1, reads DVKVTQSSRYLVKRTGEKVFLECVQDMDHENMFWYRQDPGLGLRLIYFSYDVKMKEKGDIPEGYSVSREKKERFSLILESASTNQTSMYLCASSFTGDGTEAFFGQGTRLTVV.